These T cell receptor beta chains were read from a single sample in a study of Ad26.COV2.S vaccination and SARS-CoV-2 variants. Clones were sequenced by immunoSEQ multiplex PCR, and TCRdb holds only the in-frame ones, with some missing. The data hold roughly 400,000 clones, with about nine tenths observed a single time. Specimen: peripheral blood, collected in a trial of Ad26.COV2.S vaccine versus placebo. These receptors all stem from a person aged 18-60 years who received the Ad26.COV2.S COVID-19 vaccine or a placebo. Each CDR3 is given with its conserved first and last residue. Each record gives: V gene, clone size, J gene, CDR3 protein. Clone sizes are given selectively: once, few, many, or a class where the clone is expanded.

v_gene: TRBV2; abundance: NA; j_gene: TRBJ2-7; CDR3aa: CASSEREVSYEQYF
v_gene: TRBV7-2; abundance: NA; j_gene: TRBJ2-7; CDR3aa: CASSPGQGPTYEQYF
v_gene: TRBV20-1; abundance: NA; j_gene: TRBJ2-1; CDR3aa: CSAGDGNEQFF
v_gene: TRBV24-1; abundance: NA; j_gene: TRBJ2-3; CDR3aa: CATSDGLPLGPDTQYF
v_gene: TRBV5-4; abundance: once; j_gene: TRBJ2-2; CDR3aa: CASSLAASGLYTGELFF
v_gene: TRBV5-6; abundance: NA; j_gene: TRBJ2-3; CDR3aa: CASSYSGRLTDTQYF
v_gene: TRBV3-1/TRBV3-2; abundance: NA; j_gene: TRBJ1-4; CDR3aa: CASSPMWRGTNEKLFF
v_gene: TRBV10-2; abundance: NA; j_gene: TRBJ1-1; CDR3aa: CASRPTGEITEAFF
v_gene: TRBV6-1; abundance: NA; j_gene: TRBJ1-2; CDR3aa: CASSEGLSRRGYTF
v_gene: TRBV10-3; abundance: NA; j_gene: TRBJ1-1; CDR3aa: CAISEFREKGEAFF
v_gene: TRBV7-9; abundance: NA; j_gene: TRBJ2-1; CDR3aa: CASSSDRGRDEQFF
v_gene: TRBV5-1; abundance: NA; j_gene: TRBJ1-2; CDR3aa: CASSSGQGGAGGYTF
v_gene: TRBV4-1; abundance: once; j_gene: TRBJ2-7; CDR3aa: CASSQESTGEQYF
v_gene: TRBV30; abundance: NA; j_gene: TRBJ1-2; CDR3aa: CAWSVHQGRNYGYTF
v_gene: TRBV9; abundance: NA; j_gene: TRBJ2-7; CDR3aa: CASSVAWGPRYEQYF
v_gene: TRBV28; abundance: NA; j_gene: TRBJ2-4; CDR3aa: CASSFSPSARGTISKNIQYF
v_gene: TRBV6-5; abundance: NA; j_gene: TRBJ1-2; CDR3aa: CASRSGTGVDGYTF
v_gene: TRBV5-5; abundance: NA; j_gene: TRBJ2-3; CDR3aa: CASSLLLAGVLDF
v_gene: TRBV13; abundance: NA; j_gene: TRBJ2-7; CDR3aa: CASSLRTASYEQYF
v_gene: TRBV27; abundance: NA; j_gene: TRBJ2-7; CDR3aa: CASSARTVPPYEQYF
v_gene: TRBV19; abundance: few; j_gene: TRBJ2-7; CDR3aa: CASNPNPGTGAEQYF
v_gene: TRBV14; abundance: NA; j_gene: TRBJ2-7; CDR3aa: CASSQVAGGGEQYF
v_gene: TRBV10-3; abundance: few; j_gene: TRBJ2-3; CDR3aa: CAIKTSGVGFRTDTQYF
v_gene: TRBV14; abundance: NA; j_gene: TRBJ2-3; CDR3aa: CASSQDRAGPFSTDTQYF
v_gene: TRBV28; abundance: few; j_gene: TRBJ1-5; CDR3aa: CASSLYEQLKGEPQHF
v_gene: TRBV5-6; abundance: NA; j_gene: TRBJ1-2; CDR3aa: CASSPMDGANRGYTF
v_gene: TRBV27; abundance: NA; j_gene: TRBJ1-6; CDR3aa: CASSNVGRGPLHF
v_gene: TRBV6-1; abundance: NA; j_gene: TRBJ1-2; CDR3aa: CASSDWEPGYYGYTF
v_gene: TRBV7-6; abundance: NA; j_gene: TRBJ2-7; CDR3aa: CASSHEINNYEQYF
v_gene: TRBV5-4; abundance: NA; j_gene: TRBJ1-1; CDR3aa: CASSLALRGETEAFF
v_gene: TRBV30; abundance: NA; j_gene: TRBJ2-3; CDR3aa: CAWRGSGDTQYF
v_gene: TRBV6-5; abundance: NA; j_gene: TRBJ2-1; CDR3aa: CASSRGLVYNEQFF
v_gene: TRBV18; abundance: NA; j_gene: TRBJ2-4; CDR3aa: CASSPRQGDWDKNIQYF
v_gene: TRBV28; abundance: NA; j_gene: TRBJ2-5; CDR3aa: CASSKGTVQTETQYF
v_gene: TRBV5-4; abundance: NA; j_gene: TRBJ2-7; CDR3aa: CASSEQGLDLQYF
v_gene: TRBV9; abundance: once; j_gene: TRBJ2-6; CDR3aa: CASSPGTVFFSGANVLTF
v_gene: TRBV5-1; abundance: NA; j_gene: TRBJ2-2; CDR3aa: CASRRNYAGGRGTGELFF
v_gene: TRBV28; abundance: once; j_gene: TRBJ2-7; CDR3aa: CASSLGTTYEQYF
v_gene: TRBV11-2; abundance: NA; j_gene: TRBJ2-7; CDR3aa: CASSRTSASYEQYF
v_gene: TRBV9; abundance: NA; j_gene: TRBJ2-3; CDR3aa: CASSVGRVHTDTQYF